The 12 T cell receptor beta chains presented below share a single source sample, sequenced in a study of CD8+CD57+ T cells in acquired aplastic anemia. Patients chosen for sequencing had CD8+CD57+ cells that had expanded, as shown by flow cytometry. Profiling that covered TCR beta VDJ and CDR3 relied on genomic DNA as its template. TCRdb re-analysed the reads in MiXCR, keeping a single row per CDR3 protein. Among about 470,000 distinct CDR3 sequences listed, around a third were seen once. The sequenced sample was sorted CD4+, CD8+, or CD8+CD57+ T cells (not recorded which) from PBMCs. These receptor sequences come from a human donor with aplastic anemia.

This clonotype was picked up many times. The chain employs TRBV20-1 and TRBJ2-7; the match to TRBD2 covers 9 bases. CDR1 is DFQATT and CDR2 is SNEGSKA in the germline V gene (reference sequence). This CDR3 has 14 residues. V shed 6 bases, J shed 0 bases, and the junction held 6 bases outside the gene matches. The CDR3 is CSAGTSLSSYEQYF. DNA of the CDR3: TGCAGTGCGGGGACTAGCCTGAGCTCCTACGAGCAGTACTTC.

This clonotype was counted at least ten times. The rearrangement uses TRBV10-3 and TRBJ1-1, with D unresolved. Germline V CDR1 and CDR2: ENHRY, SYGVKD. The CDR3 runs to 14 residues. The V and J ends lost 2 bases and 3 bases respectively, with 10 bases between them. CDR3 region: CAISEQATDTEAFF. The CDR3 DNA follows: TGTGCCATCAGTGAGCAGGCGACGGACACTGAAGCTTTCTTT.

This clonotype was seen only a few times. The rearrangement joins TRBV5-1 to TRBJ2-3; a weak D match, TRBD1 (6 bases). The V end was cut by 0 bases, the J end by 5 bases, with 10 bases between. The CDR3 has 14 residues. Germline assignment: CDR1 SGHRS and CDR2 YFSETQ. The CDR3 nucleotides are TGCGCCAGCAGCTTGGGGCAGGGGAAAGATACGCAGTATTTT. It is translated as CASSLGQGKDTQYF.

The table lists this clonotype with a few counts. The V gene is TRBV5-1, the J gene TRBJ2-7, with TRBD1 as a possible D gene (6 bases). The V end was cut by 5 bases, the J end by 0 bases, with 12 bases between. Germline values: CDR1 SGHRS, CDR2 YFSETQ. The CDR3 consists of 14 residues. The CDR3 nucleotides read TGCGCCAGCAGACGAACAGGGAGCTCCTACGAGCAGTACTTC. This sequence encodes CASRRTGSSYEQYF.

This clonotype was counted many times. The rearrangement joins TRBV7-2 to TRBJ1-3; no definite D call. The V end lost 7 bases, the J end lost 1 base, and 11 bases lay between the germline ends. This CDR3 is 14 amino acids long. Per germline, CDR1 SGHTA and CDR2 FQGNSA. The DNA for the CDR3 is TGTGCCAGCACCCCTGGACGGTCTGGAAACACCATATATTTT. This encodes CASTPGRSGNTIYF.

V usage is TRBV6-5 and J usage is TRBJ1-3; possible D gene TRBD1, 5 bases. Trimming took off 1 base at V and 2 bases at J, with 6 bases between the two ends. Germline V gene data show CDR1 as MNHEY and CDR2 as SVGAGI. The CDR3 is made up of 14 amino acids. CDR3 sequence reads: CASSYLGAGNTIYF. The CDR3 DNA sequence: TGTGCCAGCAGTTACTTGGGGGCTGGAAACACCATATATTTT.

This clonotype was seen more than once but under ten times. J is TRBJ2-3 and V is TRBV27, with 10 nucleotides matching TRBD2. The CDR3 covers 15 residues. From germline, CDR1 is MNHEY and CDR2 SMNVEV (reference sequence). Trimming took 6 bases from V and 7 from J; bases not matched to a gene: 10. The CDR3 nucleotides are TGTGCCAGCAGCAACCTAGCGGGGGACTCATATACGCAGTATTTT. This translates into CASSNLAGDSYTQYF.

This rearrangement joins TRBV25-1 to TRBJ1-1, with 9 bases lining up with TRBD1. CDR1 is MGHDK and CDR2 is SYGVNS in the germline V gene. This CDR3 contains 16 residues. V lost 6 bases, J lost 5 bases, and 13 bases stayed unmatched. The CDR3: CASSTRDRASLTEAFF. CDR3 DNA: TGTGCCAGCAGCACCCGGGACAGGGCATCCCTTACTGAAGCTTTCTTT.

Turning to this clonotype: Mismatch with germline at one junction end may stem from a read error. The chain employs TRBV12-3 or TRBV12-4 and TRBJ2-6; a weak D match, TRBD1 (7 bases). CDR3 length equals 15 residues. The CDR3 region is CASRQTGTGANALTF. CDR3 bases: TGTGCCAGCAGACAGACAGGGACTGGGGCCAACGCCCTGACTTTC.

This clonotype was counted a few times. The genes are TRBV7-8 and TRBJ1-1; no clear D gene. The CDR3 covers 15 residues. Germline V gene lookup returns CDR1 SGHVS and CDR2 FQNEAQ. Trimming shortened V by 2 bases and J by 1 base, and 11 bases separated the two germline ends. The DNA of the CDR3 is TGTGCCAGCAGCTTACAGCCGGCGGGGAACACTGAAGCTTTCTTT. Encoded protein: CASSLQPAGNTEAFF.

The sample holds a few counts of this clonotype. V and J are TRBV20-1 and TRBJ2-1; D uncertain. Germline V gene sequence: CDR1 DFQATT, CDR2 SNEGSKA (reference sequence). The CDR3 spans 11 residues. The germline V and J ends were trimmed by 8 bases and 4 bases, with 9 bases remaining between them. The CDR3 region is CSTRRYNEQFF. The CDR3 coding sequence is TGCAGTACTCGTAGGTACAATGAGCAGTTCTTC.

Many counts were recorded for this clonotype. The V call is TRBV2, the J call TRBJ1-2; 7 bases fit TRBD1. Trimming cost V 5 bases and J 4 bases; bases outside gene matches: 16. Germline CDR1 and CDR2: SNHLY and FYNNEI. The CDR3 totals 17 residues. The CDR3 bases are TGTGCCAGCAGTCCGAGACAACCGGGACAGAGTTTCTATGGCTACACCTTC. Protein: CASSPRQPGQSFYGYTF.